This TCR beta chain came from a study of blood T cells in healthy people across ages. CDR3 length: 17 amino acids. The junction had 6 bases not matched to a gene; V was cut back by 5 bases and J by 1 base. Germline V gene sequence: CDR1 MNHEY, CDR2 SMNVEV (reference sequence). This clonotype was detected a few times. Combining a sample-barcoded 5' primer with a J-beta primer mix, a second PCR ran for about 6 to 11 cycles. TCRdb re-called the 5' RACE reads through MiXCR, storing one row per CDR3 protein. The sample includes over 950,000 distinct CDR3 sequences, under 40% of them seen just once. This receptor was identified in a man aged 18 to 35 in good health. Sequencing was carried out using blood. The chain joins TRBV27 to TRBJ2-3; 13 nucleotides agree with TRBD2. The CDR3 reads CASSRTSGGYRTDTQYF. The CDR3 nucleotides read TGTGCCAGCAGTCGGACTAGCGGGGGCTACCGCACAGATACGCAGTATTTT.